One T cell receptor (beta chain) is described in this entry. There are many counts of this clonotype. Its antigen specificity is not known. Base qualities are not at hand, and no much larger clone is one base apart. This specimen belongs to a study of Graves' ophthalmopathy and Graves' hyperthyroidism (dated by TCRdb to 2017 to 2018). Background on the whole study: Peripheral blood was collected at initial diagnosis, prior to any treatment. To tell Graves' ophthalmopathy apart from Graves' hyperthyroidism, and to predict which patients would progress to ophthalmopathy, the study relied on TCR beta repertoire signatures. An independent validation cohort comprised 18 hyperthyroidism patients and around 16 patients who later progressed from hyperthyroidism to ophthalmopathy. Following sample collection, hyperthyroidism patients were given methimazole at a starting dose of 30 mg daily, and ophthalmopathy patients were given high-dose intravenous methylprednisolone. In total, around 130 blood samples were TCR-sequenced: approximately 42 ophthalmopathy, some 75 hyperthyroidism and some 17 hyperthyroidism-to-ophthalmopathy patients. A discovery set of 90 to 100 patients (roughly 41 ophthalmopathy, 55 to 60 stable hyperthyroidism) was enrolled to explore V-J signatures distinguishing ophthalmopathy from hyperthyroidism. In five to seven hyperthyroidism patients, the T-cell repertoire of thyroid tissue was compared with the T-cell repertoire of blood. Overall study results and their limits: Sample size was not predetermined statistically, and investigators were not blinded to group allocation. Among expanded thyroid clonotypes with frequency above 0.001, most also showed up in blood, which suggests that blood repertoires may reflect the thyroid immune response. In validation, the model predicted ophthalmopathy progression with 70.59% sensitivity and 72.22% specificity; more than ten predicted patients were CT-confirmed with GO in a median of around 6 months. Ophthalmopathy was separated from stable hyperthyroidism by the 13-signature model with about 85% sensitivity and just under 84% specificity in cross-validation and with 80%/75% in the test set.

Trimming leaves V shorter by 6 bases and J shorter by 12 bases, with the junction holding 6 bases beyond the gene matches. From the cysteine through the phenylalanine, the CDR3 covers 11 amino acids. The CDR3 DNA has 33 bases and is translated from base 1. CDR1 SQVTM and CDR2 ANQGSEA are derived from the germline V gene. TCR beta CDR3 regions were amplified from RNA transcripts for repertoire sequencing. HTBI primers and the Qiagen OneStep RT-PCR kit were used in a first-round RT-PCR, which was followed by a second-round multiplex PCR, size selection and purification. Sequencing of the libraries was carried out on an Illumina HiSeq2000 in paired-end mode with 100 bp reads. The original methods were these. SOAPnuke was used to process the reads, throwing out any read that had adapters, had uncalled bases, had a mean Phred below 15, or lacked an exact constant-primer or identifier match. COPE v1.2.5 was used to merge the high-quality paired reads. Each unique nucleotide sequence was defined as a clonotype, and clonotypes were aligned to IMGT TRB V, D and J references with MiTCR v1.1. The analysis was limited to V-J combinations with a frequency above 0.0001, which together covered 99% to 99.2% of the repertoires. For each V-J combination, a TCR clonal expansion and chaos score was defined as F50 clonal expansion divided by the chaos observed in the TCRdist matrix. Features were reduced by Welch's t-statistics and random forest to 10 to 15 V-J combinations, which fed a naive Bayes classifier. Thyroid-blood repertoire similarity was quantified with the Morisita-Horn index. Through fastp at Q25 and MiXCR, TCRdb rebuilt clones from the public reads, retaining in-frame beta chains. Every CDR3 protein is listed once, alongside the most common genes and DNA of its rows. TCRdb, rather than the study authors, made the V and J calls. A total of 650,000 to 800,000 distinct CDR3 sequences appear in this sample, approximately 39% of them only once. Of the sample, more than 2.5% falls within the top ten clones.

Ophthalmopathy patients were characterized by moderately to severely active disease, a Clinical Activity Score of at least 3, a NOSPECS grade of at least 4, and a disease duration under 3 months. Patients with other autoimmune diseases, uncontrolled infections, pregnancy or lactation were excluded from the study. Diagnosis relied on clinical symptoms, serum thyroxine, TRAb, thyroid ultrasound and orbital computed tomography. Using Ficoll-Paque density gradient centrifugation, PBMCs were isolated from over 8.5 ml of fresh peripheral blood. Total RNA was extracted using Trizol reagent, and RNA quality was checked on an Agilent 2100 Bioanalyzer.

In this chain, TRBV29-1 is recombined with TRBJ1-4, with TRBD1 identical over 8 junction bases. The sequence came from an adult man with Graves' ophthalmopathy. Sequencing used peripheral blood. The DNA sequence is given as TGCAGCGTCCCAGGGGGCGAGGAACTGTTTTTT. It is translated as CSVPGGEELFF.